The entry below describes one TCR beta chain. The data belong to a study of technical replicates of blood from several donors. Method: immunoSEQ multiplex PCR; TCRdb's copy keeps in-frame clones and lacks some. In the table there are 75,000 to 90,000 clones, around 96% of which are singletons. The clonotype comes from a human donor in good health. The sequencing input was T cells isolated from PBMCs.

This chain's CDR3 is CASETSGRFSEQFF. The CDR3 coding sequence is TGTGCCAGTGAAACTAGCGGGAGATTTAGTGAGCAGTTCTTC. This rearrangement joins TRBV27 to TRBJ2-1; TRBD2 agrees at 11 bases. The CDR3 covers 14 residues. V was clipped by 9 bases and J by 9 bases; unmatched bases: 10. The V gene's germline CDR1 is MNHEY and CDR2 SMNVEV (reference sequence).